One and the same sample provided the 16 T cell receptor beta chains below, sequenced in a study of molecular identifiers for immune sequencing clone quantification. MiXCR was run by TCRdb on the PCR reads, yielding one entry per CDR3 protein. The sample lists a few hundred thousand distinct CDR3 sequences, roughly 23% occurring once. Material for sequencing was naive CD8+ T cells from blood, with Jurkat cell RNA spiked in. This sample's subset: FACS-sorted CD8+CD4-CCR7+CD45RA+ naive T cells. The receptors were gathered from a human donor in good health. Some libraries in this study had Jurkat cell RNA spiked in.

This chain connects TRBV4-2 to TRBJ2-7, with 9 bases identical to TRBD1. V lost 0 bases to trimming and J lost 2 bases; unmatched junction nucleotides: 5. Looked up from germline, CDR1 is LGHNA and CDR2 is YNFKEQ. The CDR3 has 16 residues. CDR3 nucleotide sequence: TGTGCCAGCAGCCAAGAGGAAGGGACAGGGACCTACGAGCAGTACTTC. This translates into CASSQEEGTGTYEQYF.

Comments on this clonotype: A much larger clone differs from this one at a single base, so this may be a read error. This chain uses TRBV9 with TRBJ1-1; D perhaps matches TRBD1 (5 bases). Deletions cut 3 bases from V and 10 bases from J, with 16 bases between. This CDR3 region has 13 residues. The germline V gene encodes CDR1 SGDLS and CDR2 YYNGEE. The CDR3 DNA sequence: TGTGCCAGCAGCGCTCCCGGGACGGATGGAGCTTTCTTT. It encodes CASSAPGTDGAFF.

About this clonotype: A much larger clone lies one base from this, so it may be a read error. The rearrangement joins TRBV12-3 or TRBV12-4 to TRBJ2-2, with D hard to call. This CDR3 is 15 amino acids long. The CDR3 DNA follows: TGTGCCAGCAGGTTCTCAATGGCAGGCACCTGGGAGCTGTTTTTT. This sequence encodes CASRFSMAGTWELFF.

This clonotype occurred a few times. CDR3 in amino acids: CASSLGGQGYSGANVLTF. The DNA for the CDR3 is TGTGCCAGCAGCTTAGGGGGACAGGGTTACTCTGGGGCCAACGTCCTGACTTTC. The chain combines TRBV7-2 with TRBJ2-6; 9 bases map to TRBD1. CDR1 is SGHTA and CDR2 is FQGNSA in the germline V gene. V gave up 1 base and J gave up 0 bases; unmatched junction bases: 4. The CDR3 contains 18 residues.

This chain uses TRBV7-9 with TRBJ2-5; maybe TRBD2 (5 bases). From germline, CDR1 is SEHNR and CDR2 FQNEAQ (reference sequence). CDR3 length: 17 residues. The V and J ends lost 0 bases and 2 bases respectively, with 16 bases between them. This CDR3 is CASSLAWERKVQETQYF. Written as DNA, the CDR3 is TGTGCCAGCAGCTTAGCGTGGGAGCGGAAGGTACAAGAGACCCAGTACTTC.

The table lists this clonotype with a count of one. CDR3 amino acids: CAWNRTSGRTDTQYF. The CDR3 DNA is TGTGCCTGGAACCGGACTAGCGGGAGAACAGATACGCAGTATTTT. The chain uses TRBV30 and TRBJ2-3; TRBD2 agrees at 13 bases. CDR1 and CDR2 from the germline V gene are GTSNPN and SVGIG (reference sequence). This CDR3 contains 15 residues. The V gene end was trimmed by 4 bases and the J gene end by 3 bases; junction bases not matched to a gene: 4.

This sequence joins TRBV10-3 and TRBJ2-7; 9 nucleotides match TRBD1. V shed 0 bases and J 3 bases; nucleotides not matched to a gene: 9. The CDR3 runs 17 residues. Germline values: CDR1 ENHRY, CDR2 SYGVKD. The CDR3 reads CAISESTLRTGVYEQYF. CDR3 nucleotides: TGTGCCATCAGTGAGTCGACGCTAAGGACAGGGGTCTACGAGCAGTACTTC.

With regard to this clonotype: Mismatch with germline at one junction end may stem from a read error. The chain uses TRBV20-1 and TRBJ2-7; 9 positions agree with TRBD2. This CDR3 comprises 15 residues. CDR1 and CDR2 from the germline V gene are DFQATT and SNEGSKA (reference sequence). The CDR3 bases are TGCCGTGCTAGAGAGGAAGCTAGCGGGACTTACGAGCAGTACTTC. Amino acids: CRAREEASGTYEQYF.

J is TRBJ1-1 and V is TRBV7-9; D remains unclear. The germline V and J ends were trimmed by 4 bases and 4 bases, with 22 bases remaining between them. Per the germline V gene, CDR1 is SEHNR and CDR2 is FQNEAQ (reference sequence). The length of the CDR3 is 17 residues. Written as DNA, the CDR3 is TGTGCCAGCAGCTGGCCCCCCGGTAGGCAGCAAAGCACTGAAGCTTTCTTT. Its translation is CASSWPPGRQQSTEAFF.

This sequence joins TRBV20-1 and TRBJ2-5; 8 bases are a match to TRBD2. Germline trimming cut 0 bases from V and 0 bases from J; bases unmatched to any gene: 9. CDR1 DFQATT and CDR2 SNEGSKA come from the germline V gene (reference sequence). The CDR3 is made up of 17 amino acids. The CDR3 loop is CSAREVTGGFYQETQYF. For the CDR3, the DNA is TGCAGTGCTAGAGAGGTAACGGGAGGGTTCTACCAAGAGACCCAGTACTTC.

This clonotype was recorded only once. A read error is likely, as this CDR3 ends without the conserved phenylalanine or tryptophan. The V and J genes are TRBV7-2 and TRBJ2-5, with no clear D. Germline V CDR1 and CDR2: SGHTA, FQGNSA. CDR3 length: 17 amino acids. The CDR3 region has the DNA TGTGCCAGCAGCTTAGATACGTGGACGGAAGACCAAGAGGCCCAGTACCTC. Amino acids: CASSLDTWTEDQEAQYL.

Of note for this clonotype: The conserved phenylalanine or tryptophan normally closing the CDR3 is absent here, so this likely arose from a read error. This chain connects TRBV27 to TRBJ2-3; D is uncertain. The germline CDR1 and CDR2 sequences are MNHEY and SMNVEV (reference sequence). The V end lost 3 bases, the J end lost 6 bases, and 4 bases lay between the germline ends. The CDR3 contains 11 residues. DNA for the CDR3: TGTGCCAGCAGTTTTGGGGATACGCAGTATTCT. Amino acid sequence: CASSFGDTQYS.

CDR3 residues: CSARDQASGLGEQYF. The CDR3 DNA is TGCAGTGCTAGAGATCAGGCTAGCGGCTTGGGGGAGCAGTACTTC. The rearrangement joins TRBV20-1 to TRBJ2-7, with 7 bases lining up with TRBD2. Per germline, CDR1 DFQATT and CDR2 SNEGSKA (reference sequence). The CDR3 contains 15 residues. Trimming removed 0 bases from V and 7 bases from J; junction bases left unmatched: 12.

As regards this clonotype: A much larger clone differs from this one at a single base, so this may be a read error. The DNA of the CDR3 is TGTGCCAGCAGCGCACGACTAGCGGGAGTAATGTCTCCGCAGTATTTT. This translates into CASSARLAGVMSPQYF. The chain is built from TRBV7-6 and TRBJ2-3; 12 bases agree with TRBD2. The germline gives CDR1 SGHVS, CDR2 FNYEAQ. The CDR3 spans 16 residues. The V gene end was trimmed by 5 bases and the J gene end by 10 bases; junction bases not matched to a gene: 13.

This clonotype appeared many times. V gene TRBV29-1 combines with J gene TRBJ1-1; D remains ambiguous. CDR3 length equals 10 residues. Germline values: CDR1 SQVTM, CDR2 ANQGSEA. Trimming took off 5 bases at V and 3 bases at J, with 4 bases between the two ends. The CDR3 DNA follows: TGCAGCGTTTGGGACACTGAAGCTTTCTTT. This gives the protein CSVWDTEAFF.

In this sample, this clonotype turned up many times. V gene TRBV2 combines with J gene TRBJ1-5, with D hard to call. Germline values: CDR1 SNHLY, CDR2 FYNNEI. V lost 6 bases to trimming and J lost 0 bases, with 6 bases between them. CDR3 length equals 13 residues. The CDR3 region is CASSDISNQPQHF. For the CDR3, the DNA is TGTGCCAGCAGCGACATTAGCAATCAGCCCCAGCATTTT.